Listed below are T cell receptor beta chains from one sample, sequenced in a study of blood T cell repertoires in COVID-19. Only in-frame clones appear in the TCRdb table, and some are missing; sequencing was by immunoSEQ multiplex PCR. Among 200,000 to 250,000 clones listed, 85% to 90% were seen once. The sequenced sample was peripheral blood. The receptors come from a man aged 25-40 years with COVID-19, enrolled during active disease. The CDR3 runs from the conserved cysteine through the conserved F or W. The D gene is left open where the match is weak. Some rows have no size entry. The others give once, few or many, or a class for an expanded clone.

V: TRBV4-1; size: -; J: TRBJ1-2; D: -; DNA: TGCGCCAGCAGCCAAGATGGGCAGCATGGCTACACCTTC; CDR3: CASSQDGQHGYTF
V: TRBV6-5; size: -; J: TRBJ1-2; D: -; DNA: TGTGCCAGCAGCCCCAACCGACAAGGTGGCTACACCTTC; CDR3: CASSPNRQGGYTF
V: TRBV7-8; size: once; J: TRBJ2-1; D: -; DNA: TGTGCCAGCAGCTTAGACGGGAAGGGAGGGTTCTTC; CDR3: CASSLDGKGGFF
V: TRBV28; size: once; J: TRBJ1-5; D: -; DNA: TGTGCCAGCAGTTCCTTAAATCAGCCCCAGCATTTT; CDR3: CASSSLNQPQHF
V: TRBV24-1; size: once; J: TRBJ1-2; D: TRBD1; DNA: TGTGCCACCAGTGATCCCACCGGGACAGGGGGAAACTATGGCTACACCTTC; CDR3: CATSDPTGTGGNYGYTF
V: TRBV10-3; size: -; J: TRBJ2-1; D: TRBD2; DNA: TGTGCCATCAGTGAGTCGTGGGCTAGCGGCCGATCCGCCTACAATGAGCAGTTCTTC; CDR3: CAISESWASGRSAYNEQFF
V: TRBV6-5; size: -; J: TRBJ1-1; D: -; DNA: TGTGCCAGCGCAATACCGAGGTCGGCTGAAGCTTTCTTT; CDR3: CASAIPRSAEAFF
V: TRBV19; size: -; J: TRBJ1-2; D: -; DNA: TGTGCCAGTAGTATAACCTCCGACAGGTTGCCGGGCTACACCTTC; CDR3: CASSITSDRLPGYTF
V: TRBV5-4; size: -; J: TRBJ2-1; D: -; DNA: TGTGCCAGCAGCATGACAGGCCCTTACAATGAGCAGTTCTTC; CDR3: CASSMTGPYNEQFF
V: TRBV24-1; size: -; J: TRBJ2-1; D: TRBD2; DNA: TGTGCCACCAGTGATTTTCGACTAGCGGGCGGGGGGTATGAGCAGTTCTTC; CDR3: CATSDFRLAGGGYEQFF
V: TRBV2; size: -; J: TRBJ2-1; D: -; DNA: TGTGCCAGCAGTGAATCGGCCTGGGCCCGGGGGCAGTTCTTC; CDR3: CASSESAWARGQFF
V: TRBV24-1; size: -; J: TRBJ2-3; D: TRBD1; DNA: TGTGCCACCAGTGATTCCGGGACAGGGAGCACAGATACGCAGTATTTT; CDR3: CATSDSGTGSTDTQYF
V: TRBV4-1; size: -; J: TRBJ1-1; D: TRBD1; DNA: TGCGCCAGCAGCCAAGCCCACCGGACAGGGAACACTGAAGCTTTCTTT; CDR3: CASSQAHRTGNTEAFF
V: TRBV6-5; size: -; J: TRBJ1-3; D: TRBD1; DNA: TGTGCCAGCAGGCTAAACAGGGGAAGTGGAAACACCATATATTTT; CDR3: CASRLNRGSGNTIYF
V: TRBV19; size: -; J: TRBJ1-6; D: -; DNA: TGTGCCAGTAGTATAGATGCGGGGGGGTTTTCACCCCTCCACTTT; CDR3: CASSIDAGGFSPLHF
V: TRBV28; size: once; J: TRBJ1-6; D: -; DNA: TGTGCCAGCAGTTCTCACAGCTCCTATAATTCACCCCTCCACTTT; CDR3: CASSSHSSYNSPLHF
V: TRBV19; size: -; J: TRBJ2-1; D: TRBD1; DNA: TGTGCCAGTAGTATTGAGGCAGGGGGCGGTGAGCAGTTCTTC; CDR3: CASSIEAGGGEQFF
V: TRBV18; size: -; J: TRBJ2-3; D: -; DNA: TGTGCCAGCTCACCCCCGGGGTTAGCAGATACGCAGTATTTT; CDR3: CASSPPGLADTQYF
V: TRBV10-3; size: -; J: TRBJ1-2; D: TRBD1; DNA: TGTGCCATCAGGGGACAGGGGGCTGACTATGGCTACACCTTC; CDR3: CAIRGQGADYGYTF
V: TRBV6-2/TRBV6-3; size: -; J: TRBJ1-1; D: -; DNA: TGTGCCAGCAGTTACTTGGAATCCGGGACTGAAGCTTTCTTT; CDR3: CASSYLESGTEAFF
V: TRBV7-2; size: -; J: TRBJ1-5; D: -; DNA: TGTGCCAGCAGCGTCCGGGAGGGTCAGCCCCAGCATTTT; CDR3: CASSVREGQPQHF
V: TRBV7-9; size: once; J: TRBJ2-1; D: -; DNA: TGTGCCAGCAGTTTAGCTCCAGAGCAGTTCTTC; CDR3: CASSLAPEQFF
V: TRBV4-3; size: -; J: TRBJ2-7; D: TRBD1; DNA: TGCGCCAGCAGCCAAGATAGTGGGACAGATTACGAGCAGTACTTC; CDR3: CASSQDSGTDYEQYF
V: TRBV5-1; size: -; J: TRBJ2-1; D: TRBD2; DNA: TGCGCCAGCAGCCCCATAGCGGGAGCCTACAATGAGCAGTTCTTC; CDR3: CASSPIAGAYNEQFF
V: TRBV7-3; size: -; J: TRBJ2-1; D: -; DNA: TGTGCCAGCAGCTCAGACAGGAACAATGAGCAGTTCTTC; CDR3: CASSSDRNNEQFF